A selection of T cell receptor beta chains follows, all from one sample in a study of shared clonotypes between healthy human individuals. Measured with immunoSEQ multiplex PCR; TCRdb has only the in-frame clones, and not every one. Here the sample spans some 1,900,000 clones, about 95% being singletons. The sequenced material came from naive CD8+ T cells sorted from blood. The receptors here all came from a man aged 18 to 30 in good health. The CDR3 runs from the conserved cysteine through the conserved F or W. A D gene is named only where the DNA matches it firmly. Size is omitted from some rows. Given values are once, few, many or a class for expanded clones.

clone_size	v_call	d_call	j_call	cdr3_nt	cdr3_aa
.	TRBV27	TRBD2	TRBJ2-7	TGTGCCAGCAGTAGCGGGAGTGGCGCCTACGAGCAGTACTTC	CASSSGSGAYEQYF
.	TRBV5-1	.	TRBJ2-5	TGCGCCAGCAGCTTGGAGGCGCCCCAAGAGACCCAGTACTTC	CASSLEAPQETQYF
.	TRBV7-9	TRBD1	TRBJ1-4	TGTGCCAGCAGCCACGGACAGGAGAATGAAAAACTGTTTTTT	CASSHGQENEKLFF
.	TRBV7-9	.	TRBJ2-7	TGTGCCAGCAGCTCCTACCCTCCTGGGGCGTTCTACGAGCAGTACTTC	CASSSYPPGAFYEQYF
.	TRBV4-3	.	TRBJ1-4	TGCGCCAGCAGCCGCATTAGGGGGGTAACTAATGAAAAACTGTTTTTT	CASSRIRGVTNEKLFF
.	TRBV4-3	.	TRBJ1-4	TGCGCCAGCAGCCAAGATGGAGATACTAATGAAAAACTGTTTTTT	CASSQDGDTNEKLFF
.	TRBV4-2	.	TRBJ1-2	TGTGCCAGCAGCCAAGAACAGTTTGGCTACACCTTC	CASSQEQFGYTF
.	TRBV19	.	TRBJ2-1	TGTGCCAGTAGGAAAGGGGATCAAGTCGGGAATGAGCAGTTCTTC	CASRKGDQVGNEQFF
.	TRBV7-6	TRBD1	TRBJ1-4	TGTGCCAGCAGCACCGGGACAGGGGGCCGAGGTGAAAAACTGTTTTTT	CASSTGTGGRGEKLFF
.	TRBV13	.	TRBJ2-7	TGTGCCAGCAGCTTACGAACCTCGGGACTCCAAGCTCCCTACGAGCAGTACTTC	CASSLRTSGLQAPYEQYF
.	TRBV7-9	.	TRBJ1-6	TGTGCCAGCAGCCCCGCAAATTCACCCCTCCACTTT	CASSPANSPLHF
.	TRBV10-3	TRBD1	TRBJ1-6	TGTGCCATCAGTGAGGACAGGGGCGGGATATCACCCCTCCACTTT	CAISEDRGGISPLHF
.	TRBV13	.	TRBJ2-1	TGTGCCAGCAGCTTTCTGGGCCGAGAAGGGCAGTTCTTC	CASSFLGREGQFF
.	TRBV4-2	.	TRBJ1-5	TGTGCCAGCAGCCAGGCCAGTTATAGCAATCAGCCCCAGCATTTT	CASSQASYSNQPQHF
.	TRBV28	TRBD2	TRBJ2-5	TGTGCCAGCAGTGCCCGGGGGGGGGCCCAAGAGACCCAGTACTTC	CASSARGGAQETQYF
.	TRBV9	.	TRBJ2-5	TGTGCCAGCAGCGTAGGAGGGGGGGACGGAGAGACCCAGTACTTC	CASSVGGGDGETQYF
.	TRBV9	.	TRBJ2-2	TGTGCCAGCAGCGTAGGAGGGGCGCCGAACACCGGGGAGCTGTTTTTT	CASSVGGAPNTGELFF
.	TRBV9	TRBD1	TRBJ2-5	TGTGCCAGCAGGGGTACCTCCGGGACAGAGCAAGAGACCCAGTACTTC	CASRGTSGTEQETQYF
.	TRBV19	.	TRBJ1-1	TGTGCCAGTAGTATACAGATCTGGGCTGAAGCTTTCTTT	CASSIQIWAEAFF
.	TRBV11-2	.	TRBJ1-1	TGTGCCAGCAGCTTAGTCGCGGGATCTGAAGCTTTCTTT	CASSLVAGSEAFF
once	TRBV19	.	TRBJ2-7	TGTGCCAGTAGTATAGGGTTAGCGGATCACTACGAGCAGTACTTC	CASSIGLADHYEQYF
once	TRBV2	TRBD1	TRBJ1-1	TGTGCCAGTCACCCGGGACAGGGATCCACTGAAGCTTTCTTT	CASHPGQGSTEAFF